Listed below are T cell receptor beta chains from one sample, sequenced in a study of blood T cell repertoires in COVID-19. Clones were read by immunoSEQ multiplex PCR, and TCRdb kept only the in-frame ones, dropping some. In the table there are 400,000 to 450,000 clones, 70% to 90% of which are singletons. The sample comprised peripheral blood. These receptors were obtained from a woman aged 50 to 65 with COVID-19, enrolled during active disease. Both conserved end residues are trimmed from each CDR3. Fields, in order: J gene, V gene, CDR3 protein.

j_gene: TRBJ2-2; v_gene: TRBV9; CDR3aa: ASSFSGEAGELF
j_gene: TRBJ2-3; v_gene: TRBV5-5; CDR3aa: ASSFRDHSTDTQY
j_gene: TRBJ2-2; v_gene: TRBV7-6; CDR3aa: AIPGLHTGELF
j_gene: TRBJ1-1; v_gene: TRBV7-2; CDR3aa: ASRGWNTEAF
j_gene: TRBJ2-3; v_gene: TRBV28; CDR3aa: ASSSPSGGALDTQY
j_gene: TRBJ1-4; v_gene: TRBV3-1/TRBV3-2; CDR3aa: ASSRGREASTNEKLF
j_gene: TRBJ2-6; v_gene: TRBV28; CDR3aa: ASSITGSGANVLT
j_gene: TRBJ2-7; v_gene: TRBV7-9; CDR3aa: ATSRTGYEQY
j_gene: TRBJ2-1; v_gene: TRBV29-1; CDR3aa: SVTPLAGGQGEQF
j_gene: TRBJ2-4; v_gene: TRBV9; CDR3aa: ASGDRDIQY
j_gene: TRBJ1-6; v_gene: TRBV13; CDR3aa: ASSSSHSGVNNSPLH
j_gene: TRBJ2-1; v_gene: TRBV4-1; CDR3aa: ASSQSREQF
j_gene: TRBJ2-3; v_gene: TRBV5-1; CDR3aa: ASSLVAGAYGDTQY
j_gene: TRBJ1-2; v_gene: TRBV2; CDR3aa: ASTPPGAGGYT
j_gene: TRBJ2-1; v_gene: TRBV7-3; CDR3aa: ASSVGGFSYNEQF
j_gene: TRBJ1-4; v_gene: TRBV5-4; CDR3aa: ASSYRTGRKATNEKLF
j_gene: TRBJ2-1; v_gene: TRBV29-1; CDR3aa: SVEDGLREHEQF
j_gene: TRBJ2-2; v_gene: TRBV7-6; CDR3aa: ASSSLGGGNTGELF
j_gene: TRBJ1-2; v_gene: TRBV18; CDR3aa: ASSPLADNGYT
j_gene: TRBJ1-6; v_gene: TRBV14; CDR3aa: ASSPVQSSSPLH
j_gene: TRBJ2-3; v_gene: TRBV15; CDR3aa: ATSRGENTDTQY
j_gene: TRBJ1-6; v_gene: TRBV6-5; CDR3aa: ASSYRTNFNSPLH
j_gene: TRBJ2-1; v_gene: TRBV28; CDR3aa: ASSPNPSSYNEQF
j_gene: TRBJ1-4; v_gene: TRBV20-1; CDR3aa: SASYTTGVGNEKLF
j_gene: TRBJ2-1; v_gene: TRBV9; CDR3aa: ASSRSGGGYNEQF
j_gene: TRBJ1-6; v_gene: TRBV30; CDR3aa: AWTGTDGGPLH
j_gene: TRBJ2-7; v_gene: TRBV4-2; CDR3aa: ASSQVSGTSDYEQY
j_gene: TRBJ1-6; v_gene: TRBV27; CDR3aa: ASGLPRTGGNSPLH
j_gene: TRBJ1-2; v_gene: TRBV9; CDR3aa: ASSPHLEGAFPLNYGYT
j_gene: TRBJ1-3; v_gene: TRBV5-1; CDR3aa: ASSLTGGTGNTIY
j_gene: TRBJ2-2; v_gene: TRBV5-1; CDR3aa: ASSSPGDITGTMNTGELF
j_gene: TRBJ1-4; v_gene: TRBV5-1; CDR3aa: ASSELQGAGEKLF
j_gene: TRBJ2-2; v_gene: TRBV7-9; CDR3aa: ASSLAGQVLAWTGELF
j_gene: TRBJ1-4; v_gene: TRBV5-6; CDR3aa: ASSLGDNNEKLF
j_gene: TRBJ2-3; v_gene: TRBV5-1; CDR3aa: ASSSGLATDTQY
j_gene: TRBJ1-1; v_gene: TRBV5-6; CDR3aa: ASSLQGGYNTEAF
j_gene: TRBJ1-2; v_gene: TRBV5-5; CDR3aa: ATGTILEPGGYT
j_gene: TRBJ2-5; v_gene: TRBV11-2; CDR3aa: ASSFRLAGAHQETQY
j_gene: TRBJ1-1; v_gene: TRBV27; CDR3aa: ASSFRGLVDTEAF
j_gene: TRBJ2-6; v_gene: TRBV5-1; CDR3aa: ASSLGGGANVLT
j_gene: TRBJ2-6; v_gene: TRBV20-1; CDR3aa: SASTGGSESGANVLT
j_gene: TRBJ2-7; v_gene: TRBV9; CDR3aa: ASSVEAGGSSYEQY
j_gene: TRBJ2-7; v_gene: TRBV2; CDR3aa: ASGLGPSSYEQY
j_gene: TRBJ2-7; v_gene: TRBV5-4; CDR3aa: ASWTGPLSGY
j_gene: TRBJ2-3; v_gene: TRBV5-4; CDR3aa: ASSLGGLMGDTQY
j_gene: TRBJ2-2; v_gene: TRBV28; CDR3aa: ASSSPRGRDYTGELF
j_gene: TRBJ2-3; v_gene: TRBV11-3; CDR3aa: ASSVLQGDTQY
j_gene: TRBJ1-2; v_gene: TRBV5-1; CDR3aa: ASSLDTGNYGYT
j_gene: TRBJ1-5; v_gene: TRBV19; CDR3aa: ASSYRVDQPQH
j_gene: TRBJ1-5; v_gene: TRBV28; CDR3aa: ASSLGQGGQPQH
j_gene: TRBJ1-1; v_gene: TRBV19; CDR3aa: ASSIARMDRAGAF
j_gene: TRBJ1-2; v_gene: TRBV12-5; CDR3aa: ASGLGQDDYGYT
j_gene: TRBJ1-2; v_gene: TRBV28; CDR3aa: ASSNRGPYGYT
j_gene: TRBJ1-2; v_gene: TRBV28; CDR3aa: ASSSFSQGSYGYT